Shown below are 14 T cell receptor beta chains from a single sample sequenced in a study of Graves' ophthalmopathy and Graves' hyperthyroidism (dated by TCRdb to the late 2010s). TCRdb names Illumina HiSeq 2000 as the instrument used. For repertoire sequencing, the TCR beta CDR3 regions were amplified from RNA transcripts. The first round was an RT-PCR using HTBI primers with the Qiagen OneStep RT-PCR kit, and this first round was followed by a second-round multiplex PCR, then size selection and purification. TCRdb trimmed the raw reads at Q25, called clones with MiXCR and kept productive beta chains. Rows with one shared CDR3 protein collapse into an entry with the most common genes and DNA. This sample holds 740,000 or so distinct CDR3 sequences; 35% to 50% were observed only once. 44% of the sample lies in the top ten. Specimen: peripheral blood. The source of these receptors is an adult man with Graves' ophthalmopathy.

The genes are TRBV29-1 and TRBJ1-2; TRBD1 aligns across 8 bases. This CDR3 is built from 16 residues. Germline values: CDR1 SQVTM, CDR2 ANQGSEA. The ends lost 3 bases at V and 1 base at J; junction bases unmatched: 10. Written as DNA, the CDR3 is TGCAGCGTTGAGCCTCAGGGGGCGCGGGATAACTATGGCTACACCTTC. Translation: CSVEPQGARDNYGYTF.

The chain carries TRBV7-9 and TRBJ2-5; D tentatively reads TRBD1 or TRBD2 (5 bases each). CDR3 length equals 14 residues. Germline V CDR1 and CDR2: SEHNR, FQNEAQ (reference sequence). V lost 5 bases and J 7 bases, leaving 17 bases between the germline ends. The DNA of the CDR3 is TGTGCCAGCAGCCTATCACCCGGGACGGTGACCCAGTACTTC. This codes for CASSLSPGTVTQYF.

The genes are TRBV7-6 and TRBJ1-3, with 10 bases identical to TRBD1. Trimming removed 5 bases from V and 4 bases from J; junction bases left unmatched: 8. This CDR3 has 16 residues. Germline CDR1 is SGHVS and CDR2 is FNYEAQ. The CDR3 bases are TGTGCCAGCAGCCAAGATGTGGGACAGGGGGGAAACACCATATATTTT. Its protein product is CASSQDVGQGGNTIYF.

The gene calls are TRBV7-2 and TRBJ2-7; D is unresolved. Trimming removed 7 bases from V and 2 bases from J, with 15 bases in between. This CDR3 spans 14 amino acids. Germline loops: CDR1 SGHTA, CDR2 FQGNSA. The DNA for the CDR3 is TGTGCCAGCACCCCGTTAGGGCCGGCCTACGAGCAGTACTTC. Amino acid sequence: CASTPLGPAYEQYF.

Concerning this clonotype itself: This may come from a read error, since a much larger clone is one base off. The J gene is TRBJ1-1, the V gene TRBV14, with D hard to call. Germline-derived CDR1 and CDR2 are SGHDN and FVKESK. This CDR3 is built from 15 residues. CDR3 region: CARSPRTVMNTEAFF. Here the CDR3 DNA reads TGTGCCAGGAGCCCCCGCACAGTCATGAACACTGAAGCTTTCTTT.

To note about this clonotype: An end of the junction does not agree with germline; a read error may underlie this. The chain joins TRBV7-6 to TRBJ1-2; 9 bases agree with TRBD1. Looked up from germline, CDR1 is SGHVS and CDR2 is FNYEAQ. The CDR3 is 15 residues long. Written as DNA, the CDR3 is TGTGCCAGCAGTTTAGCCGGGACAGGGATCTCTGGCTACACCTTC. Its translation is CASSLAGTGISGYTF.

The V call is TRBV6-6, the J call TRBJ2-5; D is uncertain. From germline, CDR1 is MNHNY and CDR2 SVGAGI (reference sequence). The CDR3 runs 13 residues. V lost 6 bases and J 11 bases, leaving 19 bases between the germline ends. The CDR3 spells CASRPDGPSEQYF. CDR3 DNA sequence: TGTGCCAGCAGACCCGATGGACCGTCTGAGCAGTACTTC.

This clonotype was detected many times. The genes are TRBV24-1 and TRBJ1-4; a weak D match, TRBD1 (6 bases). This CDR3 region has 12 residues. V was cut by 4 bases and J by 12 bases, with 11 bases left in between. CDR1 KGHDR and CDR2 SFDVKD come from the germline V gene. CDR3 nucleotide sequence: TGTGCCACCAGTGACCTACAGGGCCAACTGTTTTTT. This codes for CATSDLQGQLFF.

The rearrangement links TRBV29-1 to TRBJ1-2; possibly TRBD1 for D (5 bases). The ends were cut back, 8 bases at V and 6 bases at J, with 16 bases in the middle. The germline CDR1 and CDR2 sequences are SQVTM and ANQGSEA. This CDR3 has 12 residues. The DNA for the CDR3 is TGCAGCTTAGCAGGAGGGACGGATGGCTACACCTTC. It encodes CSLAGGTDGYTF. The variable domain in full, completed from reference TRBV29-1 and TRBJ1-2, reads SAVISQKPSRDICQRGTSLTIQCQVDSQVTMMFWYRQQPGQSLTLIATANQGSEATYESGFVIDKFPISRPNLTFSTLTVSNMSPEDSSIYLCSLAGGTDGYTFGSGTRLTVV.

This chain uses TRBV25-1 with TRBJ2-7, with D unclear. This CDR3 is 15 amino acids long. Germline loops: CDR1 MGHDK, CDR2 SYGVNS. Trimming removed 5 bases at V and 2 bases at J, with 16 bases between. CDR3 sequence (DNA): TGTGCCAGCAGTTACGGACCGCTACCCGCCTACGAGCAGTACTTC. Protein: CASSYGPLPAYEQYF.

This clonotype was found many times. This chain uses TRBV7-9 with TRBJ1-1; 10 bases align to TRBD1. V shed 5 bases and J 9 bases; nucleotides not matched to a gene: 6. The germline gives CDR1 SEHNR, CDR2 FQNEAQ (reference sequence). The CDR3 sequence is 13 residues long. The CDR3 spells CASSLGTGDKAFF. The CDR3 nucleotides are TGTGCCAGCAGCCTGGGGACAGGGGATAAAGCTTTCTTT.

This clonotype has more than one count but fewer than ten. The gene calls are TRBV7-9 and TRBJ1-2; possible D gene TRBD1, 5 bases. The CDR3 loop spans 15 amino acids. V dropped 7 bases and J dropped 2 bases, with 17 bases sitting between them. From germline, CDR1 is SEHNR and CDR2 FQNEAQ (reference sequence). Written as DNA, the CDR3 is TGTGCCAGCACAGGAAAGGGGCGTATCAACTATGGCTACACCTTC. This translates into CASTGKGRINYGYTF.

This clonotype was seen more than once but under ten times. The CDR3 sequence: CASSQASGRNSPLHF. The CDR3 nucleotides are TGTGCCAGCAGCCAAGCTTCAGGCAGGAATTCACCCCTCCACTTT. The rearrangement links TRBV14 to TRBJ1-6; D not certain. CDR3 length equals 15 residues. V was clipped by 1 base and J by 7 bases, with 11 bases between them. The germline gives CDR1 SGHDN, CDR2 FVKESK.

This clonotype was seen many times. This chain connects TRBV19 to TRBJ2-2, with D perhaps TRBD2 (6 bases). Germline V gene data show CDR1 as LNHDA and CDR2 as SQIVND (reference sequence). V gave up 6 bases and J gave up 7 bases, with 12 bases separating them. The CDR3 covers 13 residues. CDR3 loop: CASRTGAGGELFF. CDR3 DNA: TGTGCCAGTAGAACGGGAGCTGGCGGGGAGCTGTTTTTT.